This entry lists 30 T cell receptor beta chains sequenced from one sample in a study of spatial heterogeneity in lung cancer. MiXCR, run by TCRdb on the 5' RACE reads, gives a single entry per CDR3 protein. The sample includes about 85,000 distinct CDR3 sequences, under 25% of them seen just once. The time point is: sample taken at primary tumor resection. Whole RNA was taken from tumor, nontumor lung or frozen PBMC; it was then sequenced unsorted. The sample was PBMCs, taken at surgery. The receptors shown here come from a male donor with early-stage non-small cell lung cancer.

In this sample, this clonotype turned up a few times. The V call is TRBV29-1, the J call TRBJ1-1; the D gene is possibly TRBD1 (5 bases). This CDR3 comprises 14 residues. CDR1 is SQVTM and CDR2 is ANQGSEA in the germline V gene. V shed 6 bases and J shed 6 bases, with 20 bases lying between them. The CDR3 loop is CSVPPEGWISEAFF. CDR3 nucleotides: TGCAGCGTCCCTCCCGAGGGGTGGATTTCTGAAGCTTTCTTT.

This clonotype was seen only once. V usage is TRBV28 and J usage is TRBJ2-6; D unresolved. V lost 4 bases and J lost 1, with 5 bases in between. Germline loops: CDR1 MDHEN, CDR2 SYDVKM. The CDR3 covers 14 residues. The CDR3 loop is CASSSLSGANVLTF. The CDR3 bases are TGTGCCAGCAGTTCTCTGTCTGGGGCCAACGTCCTGACTTTC.

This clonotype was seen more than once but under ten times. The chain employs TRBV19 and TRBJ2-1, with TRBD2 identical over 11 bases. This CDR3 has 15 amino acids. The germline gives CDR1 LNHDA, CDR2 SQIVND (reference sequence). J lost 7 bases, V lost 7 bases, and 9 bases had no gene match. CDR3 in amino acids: CASISGRAGYNEQFF. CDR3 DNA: TGTGCCAGTATTAGCGGGAGGGCAGGTTATAATGAGCAGTTCTTC.

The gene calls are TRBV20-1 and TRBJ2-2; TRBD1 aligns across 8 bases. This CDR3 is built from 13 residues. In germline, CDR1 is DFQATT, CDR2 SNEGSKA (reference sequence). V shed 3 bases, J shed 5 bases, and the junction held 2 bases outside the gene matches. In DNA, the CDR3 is TGCAGTGCTAGTCGACAGGGGACCGGGGAGCTGTTTTTT. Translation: CSASRQGTGELFF.

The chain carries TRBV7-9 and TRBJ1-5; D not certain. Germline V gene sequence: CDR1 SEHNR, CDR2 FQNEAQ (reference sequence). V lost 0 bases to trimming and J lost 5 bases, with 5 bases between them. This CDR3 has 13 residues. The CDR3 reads CASSLASDQPQHF. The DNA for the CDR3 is TGTGCCAGCAGCTTAGCGAGCGATCAGCCCCAGCATTTT.

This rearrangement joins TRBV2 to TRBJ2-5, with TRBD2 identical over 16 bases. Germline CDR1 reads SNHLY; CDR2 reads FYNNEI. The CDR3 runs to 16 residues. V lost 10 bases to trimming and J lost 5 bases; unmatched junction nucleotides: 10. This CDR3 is CATTPGLAGGGETQYF. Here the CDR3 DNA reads TGTGCCACCACTCCGGGACTAGCGGGAGGGGGTGAGACCCAGTACTTC.

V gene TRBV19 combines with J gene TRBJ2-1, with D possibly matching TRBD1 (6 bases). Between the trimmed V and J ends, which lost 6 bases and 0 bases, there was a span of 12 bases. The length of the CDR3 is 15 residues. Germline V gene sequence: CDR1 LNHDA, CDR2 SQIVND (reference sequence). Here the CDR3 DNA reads TGTGCCAGTAGCCCTGAGGGGGTCTCCTACAATGAGCAGTTCTTC. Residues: CASSPEGVSYNEQFF.

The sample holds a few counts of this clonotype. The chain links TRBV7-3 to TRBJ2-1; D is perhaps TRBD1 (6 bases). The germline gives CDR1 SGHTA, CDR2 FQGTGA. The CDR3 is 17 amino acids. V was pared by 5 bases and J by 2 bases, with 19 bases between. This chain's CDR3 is CASSLNTGTPPYNEQFF. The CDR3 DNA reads TGTGCCAGCAGCCTCAACACCGGGACACCCCCCTACAATGAGCAGTTCTTC.

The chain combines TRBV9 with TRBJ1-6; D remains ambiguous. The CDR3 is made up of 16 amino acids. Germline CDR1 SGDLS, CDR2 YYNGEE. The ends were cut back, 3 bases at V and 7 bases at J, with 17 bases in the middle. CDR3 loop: CASSGEDGPMNSPLHF. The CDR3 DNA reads TGTGCCAGCAGCGGCGAGGACGGCCCGATGAATTCACCCCTCCACTTT.

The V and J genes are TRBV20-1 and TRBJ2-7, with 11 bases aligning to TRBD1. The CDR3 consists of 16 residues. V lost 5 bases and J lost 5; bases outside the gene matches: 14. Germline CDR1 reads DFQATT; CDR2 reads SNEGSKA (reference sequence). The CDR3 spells CSAQPGQGVSAHEQYF. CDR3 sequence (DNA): TGCAGTGCTCAACCGGGACAGGGGGTTTCAGCCCACGAGCAGTACTTC.

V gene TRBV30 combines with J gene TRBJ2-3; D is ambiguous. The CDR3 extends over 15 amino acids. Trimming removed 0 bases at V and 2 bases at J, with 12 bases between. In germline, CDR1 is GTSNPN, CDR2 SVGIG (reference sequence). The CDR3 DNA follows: TGTGCCTGGAGTGTACTGGGTGATTTCACAGATACGCAGTATTTT. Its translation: CAWSVLGDFTDTQYF.

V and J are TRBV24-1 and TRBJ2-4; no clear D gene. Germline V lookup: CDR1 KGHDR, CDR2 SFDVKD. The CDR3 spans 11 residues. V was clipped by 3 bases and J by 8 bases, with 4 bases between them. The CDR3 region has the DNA TGTGCCACCAGTGATGGGGACATTCAGTACTTC. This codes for CATSDGDIQYF.

The CDR3 DNA follows: TGTGCCACCAGTGACGCGACTAGATCAGAAGAGACCCAGTACTTC. Its translation: CATSDATRSEETQYF. The chain recombines TRBV24-1 with TRBJ2-5; weak D call: TRBD2 (6 bases). The CDR3 contains 15 residues. Germline CDR1 is KGHDR and CDR2 is SFDVKD. Trimming removed 4 bases from V and 3 bases from J, with 14 bases in between.

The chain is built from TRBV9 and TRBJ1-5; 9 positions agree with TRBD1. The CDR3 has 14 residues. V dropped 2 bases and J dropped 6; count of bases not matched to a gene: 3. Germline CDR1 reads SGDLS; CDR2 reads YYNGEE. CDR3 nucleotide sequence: TGTGCCAGCAGCGTCGGACAGGGGAGTCAGCCCCAGCATTTT. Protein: CASSVGQGSQPQHF.

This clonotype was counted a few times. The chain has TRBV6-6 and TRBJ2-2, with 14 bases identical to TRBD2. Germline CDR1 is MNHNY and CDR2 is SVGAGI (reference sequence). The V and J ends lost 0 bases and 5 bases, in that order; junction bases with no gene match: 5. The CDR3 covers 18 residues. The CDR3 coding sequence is TGTGCCAGCAGTTACTCGAGACTAGCGGGAGGGCGGACCGGGGAGCTGTTTTTT. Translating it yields CASSYSRLAGGRTGELFF.

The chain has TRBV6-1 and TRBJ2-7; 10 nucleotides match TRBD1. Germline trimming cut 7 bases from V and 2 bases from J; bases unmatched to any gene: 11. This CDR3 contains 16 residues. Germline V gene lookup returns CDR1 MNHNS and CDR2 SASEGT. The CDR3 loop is CASTQRGDRGAYEQYF. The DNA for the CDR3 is TGTGCCAGCACTCAGAGGGGGGACAGGGGAGCCTACGAGCAGTACTTC.

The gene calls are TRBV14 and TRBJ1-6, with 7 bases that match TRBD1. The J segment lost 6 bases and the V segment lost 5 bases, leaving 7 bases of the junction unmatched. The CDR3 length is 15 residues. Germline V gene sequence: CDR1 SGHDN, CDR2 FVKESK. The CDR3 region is CASSELTGSNSPLHF. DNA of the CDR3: TGTGCCAGCAGCGAACTGACAGGGAGTAATTCACCCCTCCACTTT.

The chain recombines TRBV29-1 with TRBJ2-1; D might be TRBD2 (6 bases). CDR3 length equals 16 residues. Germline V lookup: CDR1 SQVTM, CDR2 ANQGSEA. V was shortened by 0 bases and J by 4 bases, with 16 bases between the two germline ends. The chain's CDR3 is CSVEDTTRGTYNEQFF. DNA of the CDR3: TGCAGCGTTGAAGATACCACTCGCGGGACTTACAATGAGCAGTTCTTC.

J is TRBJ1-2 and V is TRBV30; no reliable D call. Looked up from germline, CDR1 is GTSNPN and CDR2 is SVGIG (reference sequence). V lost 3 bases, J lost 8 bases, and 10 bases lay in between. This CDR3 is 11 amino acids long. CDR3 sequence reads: CAWSSYGGYTF. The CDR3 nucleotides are TGTGCCTGGAGCTCATACGGGGGCTACACCTTC.

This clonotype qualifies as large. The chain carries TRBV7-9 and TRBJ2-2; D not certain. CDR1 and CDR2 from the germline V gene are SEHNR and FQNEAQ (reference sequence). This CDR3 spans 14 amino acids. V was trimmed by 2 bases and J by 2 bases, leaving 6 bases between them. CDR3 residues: CASSLNPNTGELFF. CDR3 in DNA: TGTGCCAGCAGCTTAAACCCAAACACCGGGGAGCTGTTTTTT. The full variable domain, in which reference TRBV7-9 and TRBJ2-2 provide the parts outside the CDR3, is DTGVSQNPRHKITKRGQNVTFRCDPISEHNRLYWYRQTLGQGPEFLTYFQNEAQLEKSRLLSDRFSAERPKGSFSTLEIQRTEQGDSAMYLCASSLNPNTGELFFGEGSRLTVL.

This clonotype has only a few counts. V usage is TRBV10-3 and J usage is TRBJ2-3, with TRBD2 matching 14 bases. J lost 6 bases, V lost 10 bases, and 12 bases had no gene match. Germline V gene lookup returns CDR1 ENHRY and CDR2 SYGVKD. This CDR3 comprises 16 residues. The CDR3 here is CASQGTGLAGVDTQYF. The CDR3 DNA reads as TGTGCCAGCCAGGGAACGGGACTAGCGGGAGTTGATACGCAGTATTTT.

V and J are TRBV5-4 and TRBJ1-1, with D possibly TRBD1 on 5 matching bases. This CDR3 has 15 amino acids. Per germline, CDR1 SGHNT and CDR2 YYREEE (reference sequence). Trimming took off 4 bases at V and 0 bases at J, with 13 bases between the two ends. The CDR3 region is CASSKGHPMNTEAFF. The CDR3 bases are TGTGCCAGCAGCAAAGGACACCCTATGAACACTGAAGCTTTCTTT.

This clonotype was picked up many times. In nucleotides, the CDR3 is TGCAGCGCCCATCAGGACGGCTACGAGCAGTACTTC. Translation: CSAHQDGYEQYF. The V gene is TRBV29-1, the J gene TRBJ2-7; D ambiguous. V lost 7 bases, J lost 3 bases, and 13 bases lay in between. There are 12 residues in the CDR3. In germline, CDR1 is SQVTM, CDR2 ANQGSEA.

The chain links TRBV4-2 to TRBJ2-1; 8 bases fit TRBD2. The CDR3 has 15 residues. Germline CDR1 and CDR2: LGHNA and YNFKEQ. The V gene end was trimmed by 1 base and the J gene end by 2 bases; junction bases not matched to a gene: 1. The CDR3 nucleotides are TGTGCCAGCAGCCAAGGAGCGGGAGCCTACAATGAGCAGTTCTTC. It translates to CASSQGAGAYNEQFF.

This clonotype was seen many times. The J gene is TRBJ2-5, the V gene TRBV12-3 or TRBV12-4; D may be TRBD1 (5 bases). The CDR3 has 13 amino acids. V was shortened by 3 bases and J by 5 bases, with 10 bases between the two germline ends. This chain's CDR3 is CASSFRAEETQYF. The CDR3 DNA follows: TGTGCCAGCAGTTTCAGGGCGGAGGAGACCCAGTACTTC.

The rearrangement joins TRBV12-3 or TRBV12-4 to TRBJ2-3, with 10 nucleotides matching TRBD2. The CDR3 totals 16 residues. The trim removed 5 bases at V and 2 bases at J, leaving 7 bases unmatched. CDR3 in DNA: TGTGCCAGCAGTCCAATAGCGGGAGGACTCACAGATACGCAGTATTTT. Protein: CASSPIAGGLTDTQYF.

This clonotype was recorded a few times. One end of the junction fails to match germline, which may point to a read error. CDR3 amino acids: CASSLAGGLGEQYF. The CDR3 region has the DNA TGTGCCAGCAGTCTAGCGGGAGGGCTGGGCGAGCAGTACTTC. This chain uses TRBV12-3 or TRBV12-4 with TRBJ2-7, with 12 positions matching TRBD2. The CDR3 spans 14 residues.

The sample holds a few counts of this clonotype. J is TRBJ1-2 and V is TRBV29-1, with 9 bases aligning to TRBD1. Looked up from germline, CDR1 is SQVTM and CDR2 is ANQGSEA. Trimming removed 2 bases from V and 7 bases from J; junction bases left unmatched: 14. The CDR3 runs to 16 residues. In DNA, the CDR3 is TGCAGCGTTGAACCCCCTGGGGACAGGGCCGCTAGTGGCTACACCTTC. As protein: CSVEPPGDRAASGYTF.

For the CDR3, the DNA is TGTGCCTGGAGTGAGAGGGCAGGGCTTAATGAAAAACTGTTTTTT. It translates to CAWSERAGLNEKLFF. The V call is TRBV30, the J call TRBJ1-4; D is perhaps TRBD1 (5 bases). The CDR3 length is 15 residues. Germline CDR1 reads GTSNPN; CDR2 reads SVGIG (reference sequence). V was trimmed by 1 base and J by 4 bases, leaving 13 bases between them. The full variable domain, with the rest looked up from reference TRBV30 and TRBJ1-4, is SQTIHQWPATLVQPVGSPLSLECTVEGTSNPNLYWYRQAAGRGLQLLFYSVGIGQISSEVPQNLSASRPQDRQFILSSKKLLLSDSGFYLCAWSERAGLNEKLFFGSGTQLSVL.

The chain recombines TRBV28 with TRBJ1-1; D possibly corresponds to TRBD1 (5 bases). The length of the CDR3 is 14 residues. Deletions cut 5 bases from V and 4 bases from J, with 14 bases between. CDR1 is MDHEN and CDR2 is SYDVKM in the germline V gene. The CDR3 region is CASSLQGYRTEAFF. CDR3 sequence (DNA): TGTGCCAGCAGTCTTCAGGGTTATCGCACTGAAGCTTTCTTT.